The 7 T cell receptor beta chains in this list originate from one sample, sequenced in a study of vaccination and CD4 T cells after COVID-19. The treatment was: roughly 10-day PBMC culture with coronavirus spike peptide pools or control peptides (ViraFEST assay). Their cognate antigens are unknown. Cultured CD4+ T-cell DNA underwent Oncomine TCR Beta short-read sequencing. TCRdb ran MiXCR on the PCR reads and lists one entry per CDR3 protein. The sample carries roughly 15,000 distinct CDR3 sequences, roughly 28% recorded once. The sample taken for sequencing was cultured CD4+ T cells from blood. These receptors all stem from a human donor with COVID-19.

On this clonotype itself: A single base separates this from a much larger clone, so it may be a read error. The chain carries TRBV11-1 and TRBJ1-1, with D unresolved. Germline loops: CDR1 SGHAT, CDR2 FQDESV (reference sequence). The CDR3 extends over 15 amino acids. Trimming took off 0 bases at V and 0 bases at J, with 8 bases between the two ends. CDR3 nucleotides: TGTGCCAGCAGCTTAGCTAGGAAGATGAACACTGAAGCTTTCTTT. The encoded protein is CASSLARKMNTEAFF.

The chain links TRBV5-1 to TRBJ2-3; 7 bases are shared with TRBD2. This CDR3 contains 16 residues. CDR1 is SGHRS, CDR2 YFSETQ, per germline. V shed 4 bases and J 1 base; nucleotides not matched to a gene: 9. In DNA form, the CDR3 reads TGCGCCAGCAGCCTTGAGGTGGCGGGGGGCACAGATACGCAGTATTTT. It specifies CASSLEVAGGTDTQYF.

This clonotype qualifies as medium-sized. The CDR3 reads CSARESTGRAFF. CDR3 in DNA: TGCAGTGCTAGAGAAAGTACAGGGCGAGCTTTCTTT. This chain uses TRBV20-1 with TRBJ1-1; D perhaps matches TRBD1 (6 bases). Germline CDR1 DFQATT, CDR2 SNEGSKA (reference sequence). Trimming left V 0 bases short and J 10 bases short, with 12 bases between. CDR3 size: 12 residues.

The chain carries TRBV20-1 and TRBJ2-3, with D uncertain. The V gene's germline CDR1 is DFQATT and CDR2 SNEGSKA (reference sequence). Trimming pared 4 bases from V and 0 bases from J, leaving 14 bases between. The CDR3 consists of 15 residues. CDR3 in DNA: TGCAGTGCTACTCAACACGGACCAAGCACAGATACGCAGTATTTT. This gives the protein CSATQHGPSTDTQYF.

This clonotype was picked up a small number of times. The chain couples TRBV2 to TRBJ1-3, with no clear D. Trimming pared 10 bases from V and 0 bases from J, leaving 10 bases between. The germline V gene has CDR1 SNHLY and CDR2 FYNNEI. The CDR3 loop spans 13 amino acids. This CDR3 reads CATQDNSGNTIYF. The CDR3 DNA reads TGTGCCACCCAGGATAACTCTGGAAACACCATATATTTT.

This chain uses TRBV6-5 with TRBJ1-1, with TRBD1 matching 7 bases. Germline V gene sequence: CDR1 MNHEY, CDR2 SVGAGI. This CDR3 has 15 residues. V lost 4 bases and J lost 1; bases outside the gene matches: 6. CDR3 sequence: CASSLGGGSNTEAFF. CDR3 nucleotides: TGTGCCAGCAGTTTAGGGGGCGGTTCGAACACTGAAGCTTTCTTT.

This clonotype is a singleton in its sample. This chain links TRBV18 with TRBJ1-1; D is possibly TRBD1 (5 bases). V lost 3 bases, J lost 3 bases, and 11 bases lay in between. The CDR3 contains 14 residues. CDR1 KGHSH and CDR2 LQKENI come from the germline V gene. CDR3 loop: CASSPLGEDTEAFF. DNA of the CDR3: TGTGCCAGCTCACCCTTAGGGGAGGACACTGAAGCTTTCTTT. Filled out from reference TRBV18 and TRBJ1-1, the complete variable domain reads NAGVMQNPRHLVRRRGQEARLRCSPMKGHSHVYWYRQLPEEGLKFMVYLQKENIIDESGMPKERFSAEFPKEGPSILRIQQVVRGDSAAYFCASSPLGEDTEAFFGQGTRLTVV.